The clone carrying this TCR beta chain was seen many times. Antigen unknown. This sample is drawn from a study of neurological immune-mediated disorders. Germline CDR1 is SGHVS and CDR2 is FNYEAQ. The CDR3 length is 17 residues. Germline trimming cut 6 bases from V and 3 bases from J; bases unmatched to any gene: 14. 5'RACE with 10-nucleotide random UMIs produced the cDNA. TCRdb called the 5' RACE reads again in MiXCR, with one record for every CDR3 protein. Among some 48,000 distinct CDR3 sequences listed, about an eighth were seen once. Time point denoted: longitudinal time-point 2. Stored at -80 C, 2 million PBMCs were the source of the unsorted libraries. Whole-study results and caveats: In HTLV-1-associated myelopathy, TCR clonal expansion was greatest, whereas multiple sclerosis had the least, falling below healthy controls.

The sample consisted of PBMCs. This chain joins TRBV7-6 and TRBJ2-7; 10 bases are shared with TRBD2. This clonotype was obtained from a male donor with HTLV-1-associated myelopathy (HAM/TSP). The CDR3 sequence: CASSRSSGSTGGYEQYF. The CDR3 DNA reads TGTGCCAGCAGTAGGTCTAGCGGGAGTACTGGGGGCTACGAGCAGTACTTC. The entire variable domain, with the rest obtained from reference TRBV7-6 and TRBJ2-7, is as follows: GAGVSQSPRYKVTKRGQDVALRCDPISGHVSLYWYRQALGQGPEFLTYFNYEAQQDKSGLPNDRFSAERPEGSISTLTIQRTEQRDSAMYRCASSRSSGSTGGYEQYFGPGTRLTVT.